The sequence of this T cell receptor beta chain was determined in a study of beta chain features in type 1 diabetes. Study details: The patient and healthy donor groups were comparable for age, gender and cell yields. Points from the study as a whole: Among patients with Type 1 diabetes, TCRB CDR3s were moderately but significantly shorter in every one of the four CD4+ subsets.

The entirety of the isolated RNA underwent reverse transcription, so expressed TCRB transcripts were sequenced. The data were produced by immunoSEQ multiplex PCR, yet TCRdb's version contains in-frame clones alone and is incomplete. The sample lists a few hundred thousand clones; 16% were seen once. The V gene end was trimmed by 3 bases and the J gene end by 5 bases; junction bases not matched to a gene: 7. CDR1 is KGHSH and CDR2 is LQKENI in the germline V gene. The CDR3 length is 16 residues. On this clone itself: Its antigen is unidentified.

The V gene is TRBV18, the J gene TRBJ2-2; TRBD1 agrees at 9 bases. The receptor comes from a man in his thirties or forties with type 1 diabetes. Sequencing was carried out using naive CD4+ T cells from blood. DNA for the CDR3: TGTGCCAGCTCACCGATAGGGACAGGGACAACCGGGGAGCTGTTTTTT. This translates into CASSPIGTGTTGELFF. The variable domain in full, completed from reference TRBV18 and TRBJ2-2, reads NAGVMQNPRHLVRRRGQEARLRCSPMKGHSHVYWYRQLPEEGLKFMVYLQKENIIDESGMPKERFSAEFPKEGPSILRIQQVVRGDSAAYFCASSPIGTGTTGELFFGEGSRLTVL.